This T cell receptor beta chain derives from a study of cytomegalovirus exposure and HLA in healthy donors. Turning to this clone: The antigen is unknown.

Regarding the study as a whole: Confirmation was obtained in vitro that three CMV-associated chains are specific for CMV antigens.

The CDR3 contains 13 residues. Germline V gene sequence: CDR1 SNHLY, CDR2 FYNNEI. V was cut by 7 bases and J by 4 bases, with 13 bases left in between. The PCR made use of 60 Vbeta and 13 Jbeta primers. Clones were sequenced by immunoSEQ multiplex PCR, and TCRdb holds only the in-frame ones, with some missing. Of more than 45,000 clones listed, roughly 80% are singletons. The TCR originated in a woman between 40 and 55 years old in good health and CMV-seropositive. Input material: PBMCs. The V and J genes are TRBV2 and TRBJ1-2, with D tentatively TRBD1 (5 bases). This chain's CDR3 is CASMGRPTYGYTF. In DNA form, the CDR3 reads TGTGCCAGCATGGGGCGGCCGACCTATGGCTACACCTTC.